This T cell receptor (beta chain) was profiled in a study of Graves' ophthalmopathy and Graves' hyperthyroidism. The sample holds a few counts of this clonotype. Trimming stripped 6 bases from V and 5 bases from J, with 23 bases between. CDR3 size: 16 residues. RNA transcripts were the template, and TCR beta CDR3 regions were amplified from them. HTBI primers served in a first-round RT-PCR, which a second-round multiplex PCR followed. TCRdb reanalysed the multiplex PCR reads using MiXCR and keeps one entry per CDR3 protein. The sample yields around 520,000 distinct CDR3 sequences, less than 45% seen once.

The chain couples TRBV12-3 or TRBV12-4 to TRBJ2-7, with D unresolved. The sample taken for sequencing was peripheral blood or thyroid tissue (not recorded which). This TCR was recovered from an adult man with Graves' hyperthyroidism. The CDR3 sequence: CASSPRVFLSGHEQYF. The CDR3, as DNA: TGTGCCAGCAGCCCCCGCGTATTTCTATCCGGCCACGAGCAGTACTTC.